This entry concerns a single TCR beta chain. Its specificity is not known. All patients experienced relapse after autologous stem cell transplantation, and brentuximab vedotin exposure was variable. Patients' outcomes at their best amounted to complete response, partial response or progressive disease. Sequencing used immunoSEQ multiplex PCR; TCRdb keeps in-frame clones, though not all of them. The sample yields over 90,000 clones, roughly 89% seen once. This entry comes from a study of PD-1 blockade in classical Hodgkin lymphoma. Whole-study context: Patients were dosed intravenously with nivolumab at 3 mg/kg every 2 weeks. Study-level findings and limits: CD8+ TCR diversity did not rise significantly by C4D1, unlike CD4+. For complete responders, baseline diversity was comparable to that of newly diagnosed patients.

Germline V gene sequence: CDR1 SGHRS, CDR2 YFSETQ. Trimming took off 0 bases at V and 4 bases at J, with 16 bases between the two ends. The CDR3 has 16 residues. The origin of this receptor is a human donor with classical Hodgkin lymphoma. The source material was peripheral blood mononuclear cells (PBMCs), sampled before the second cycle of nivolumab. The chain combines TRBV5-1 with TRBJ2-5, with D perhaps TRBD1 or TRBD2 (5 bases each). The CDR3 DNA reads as TGCGCCAGCAGCTTGGCCGGGGCAGGGAAGGGAGAGACCCAGTACTTC. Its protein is CASSLAGAGKGETQYF. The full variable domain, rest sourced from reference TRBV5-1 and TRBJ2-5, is KAGVTQTPRYLIKTRGQQVTLSCSPISGHRSVSWYQQTPGQGLQFLFEYFSETQRNKGNFPGRFSGRQFSNSRSEMNVSTLELGDSALYLCASSLAGAGKGETQYFGPGTRLLVL.